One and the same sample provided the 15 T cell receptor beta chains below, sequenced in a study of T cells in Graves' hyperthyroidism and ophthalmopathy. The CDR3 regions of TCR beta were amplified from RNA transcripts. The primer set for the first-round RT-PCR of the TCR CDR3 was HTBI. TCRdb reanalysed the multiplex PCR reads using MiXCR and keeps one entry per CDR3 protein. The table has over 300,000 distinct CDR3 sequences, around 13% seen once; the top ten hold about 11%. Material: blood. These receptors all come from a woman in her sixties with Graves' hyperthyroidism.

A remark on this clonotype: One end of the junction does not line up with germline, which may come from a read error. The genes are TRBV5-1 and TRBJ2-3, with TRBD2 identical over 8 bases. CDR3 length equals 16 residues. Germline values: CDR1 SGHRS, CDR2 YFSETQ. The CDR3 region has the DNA TGTGCCAGCAGCTGGGTAGCGGGACTTAGCGCAGATACGCAGTATTTT. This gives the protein CASSWVAGLSADTQYF.

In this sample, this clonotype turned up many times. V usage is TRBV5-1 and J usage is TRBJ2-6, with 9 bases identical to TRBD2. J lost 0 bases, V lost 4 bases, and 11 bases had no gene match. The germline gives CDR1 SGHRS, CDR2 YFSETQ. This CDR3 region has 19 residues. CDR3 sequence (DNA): TGCGCCAGCAGCGGCCAGTCTAGCGGGGTTAGCTCTGGGGCCAACGTCCTGACTTTC. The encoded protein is CASSGQSSGVSSGANVLTF.

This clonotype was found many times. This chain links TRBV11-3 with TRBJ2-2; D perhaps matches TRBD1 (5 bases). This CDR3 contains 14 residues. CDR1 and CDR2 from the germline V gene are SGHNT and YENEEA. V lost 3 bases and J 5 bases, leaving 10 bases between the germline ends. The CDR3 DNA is TGTGCCAGCAGCTTCCGACAGATAACCGGGGAGCTGTTTTTT. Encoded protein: CASSFRQITGELFF.

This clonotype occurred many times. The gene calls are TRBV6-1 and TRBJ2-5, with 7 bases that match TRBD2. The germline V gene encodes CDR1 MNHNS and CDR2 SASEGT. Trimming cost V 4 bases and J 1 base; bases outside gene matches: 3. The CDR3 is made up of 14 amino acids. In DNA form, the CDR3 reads TGTGCCAGCAGTGTGAGCGGGACCCAAGAGACCCAGTACTTC. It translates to CASSVSGTQETQYF.

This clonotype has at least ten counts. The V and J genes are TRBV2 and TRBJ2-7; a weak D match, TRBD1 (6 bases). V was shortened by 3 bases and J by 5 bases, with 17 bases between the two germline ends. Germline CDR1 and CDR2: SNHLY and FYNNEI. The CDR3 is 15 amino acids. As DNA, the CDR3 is TGTGCCAGCAGTGAGACGGTCAGGGGATTCGACGAGCAGTACTTC. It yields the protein CASSETVRGFDEQYF.

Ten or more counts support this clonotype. As DNA, the CDR3 is TGCGCCAGCAGCTCAATAGGGGTTGGCCCGGGCACTGAAGCTTTCTTT. Its protein product is CASSSIGVGPGTEAFF. The V and J genes are TRBV5-1 and TRBJ1-1, with D possibly matching TRBD1 (5 bases). The CDR3 sequence is 16 residues long. Germline values: CDR1 SGHRS, CDR2 YFSETQ. V was cut by 3 bases and J by 4 bases, with 19 bases left in between.

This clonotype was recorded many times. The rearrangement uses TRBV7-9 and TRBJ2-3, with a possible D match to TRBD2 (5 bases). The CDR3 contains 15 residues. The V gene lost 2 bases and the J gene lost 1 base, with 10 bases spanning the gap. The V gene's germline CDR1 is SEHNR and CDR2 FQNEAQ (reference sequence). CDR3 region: CASSLQDFRTDTQYF. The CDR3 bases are TGTGCCAGCAGCTTACAGGACTTCCGCACAGATACGCAGTATTTT.

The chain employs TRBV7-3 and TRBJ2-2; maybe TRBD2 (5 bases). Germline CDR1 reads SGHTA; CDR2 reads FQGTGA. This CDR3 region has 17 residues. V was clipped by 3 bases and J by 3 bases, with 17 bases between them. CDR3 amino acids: CASSFYPGKVDTGELFF. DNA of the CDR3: TGTGCCAGCAGCTTCTATCCGGGGAAAGTGGACACCGGGGAGCTGTTTTTT. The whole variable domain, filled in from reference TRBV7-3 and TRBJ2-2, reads GAGVSQTPSNKVTEKGKYVELRCDPISGHTALYWYRQSLGQGPEFLIYFQGTGAADDSGLPNDRFFAVRPEGSVSTLKIQRTERGDSAVYLCASSFYPGKVDTGELFFGEGSRLTVL.

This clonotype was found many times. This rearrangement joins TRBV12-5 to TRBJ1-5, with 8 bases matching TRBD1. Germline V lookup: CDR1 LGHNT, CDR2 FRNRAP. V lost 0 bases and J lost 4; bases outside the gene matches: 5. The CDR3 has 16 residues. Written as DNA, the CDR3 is TGTGCTAGTGGTTTGGTGGGGACAGGCCTGAATCAGCCCCAGCATTTT. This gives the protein CASGLVGTGLNQPQHF.

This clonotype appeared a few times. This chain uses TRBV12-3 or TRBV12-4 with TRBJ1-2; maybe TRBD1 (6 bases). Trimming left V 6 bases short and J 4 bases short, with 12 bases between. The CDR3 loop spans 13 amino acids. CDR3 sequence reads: CASSPQGTYGYTF. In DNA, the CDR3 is TGTGCCAGCAGCCCGCAGGGGACCTATGGCTACACCTTC.

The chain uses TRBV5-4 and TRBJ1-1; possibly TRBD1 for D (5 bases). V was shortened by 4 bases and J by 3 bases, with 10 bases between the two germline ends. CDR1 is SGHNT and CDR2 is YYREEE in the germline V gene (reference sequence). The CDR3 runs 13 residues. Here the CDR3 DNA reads TGTGCCAGCAGCCCTGGGGCGGACACTGAAGCTTTCTTT. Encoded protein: CASSPGADTEAFF.

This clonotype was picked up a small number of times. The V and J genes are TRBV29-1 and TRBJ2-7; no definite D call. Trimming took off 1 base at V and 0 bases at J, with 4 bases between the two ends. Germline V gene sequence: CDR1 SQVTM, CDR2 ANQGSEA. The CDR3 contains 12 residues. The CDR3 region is CSVEGSSYEQYF. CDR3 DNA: TGCAGCGTTGAAGGTAGCTCCTACGAGCAGTACTTC.

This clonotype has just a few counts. Here the CDR3 DNA reads TGTGCCAGCAGCGGACAGGTCGGGGAGCTGTTTTTT. Its translation: CASSGQVGELFF. The chain uses TRBV12-3 or TRBV12-4 and TRBJ2-2, with 7 bases lining up with TRBD1. This CDR3 has 12 amino acids. V lost 6 bases and J lost 7; bases outside the gene matches: 2.

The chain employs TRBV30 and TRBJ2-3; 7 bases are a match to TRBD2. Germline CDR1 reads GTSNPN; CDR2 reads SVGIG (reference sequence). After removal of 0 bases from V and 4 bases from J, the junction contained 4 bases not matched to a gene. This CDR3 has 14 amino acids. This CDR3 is CAWSVRGSADTQYF. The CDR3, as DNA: TGTGCCTGGAGTGTACGCGGGAGCGCAGATACGCAGTATTTT.

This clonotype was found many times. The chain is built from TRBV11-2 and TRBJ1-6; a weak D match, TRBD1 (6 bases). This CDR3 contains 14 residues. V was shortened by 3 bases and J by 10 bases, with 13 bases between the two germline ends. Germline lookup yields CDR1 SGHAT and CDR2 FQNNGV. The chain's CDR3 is CASSFRGADSPLHF. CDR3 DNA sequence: TGTGCCAGCAGCTTCCGGGGGGCTGACTCACCCCTCCACTTT.